Each of the 29 T cell receptor beta chains below was sequenced from the same sample in a study of CD8 T cells in Susac syndrome. An input of about 0.45 to 1 ug of RNA was subjected to reverse transcription using random hexamers. TCRdb fed the immunoSEQ multiplex PCR reads into MiXCR, producing one record per CDR3 protein. The table has more than 200,000 distinct CDR3 sequences, around 93% seen once; the top ten hold roughly 0.07%. Sequencing input: CD4+ T cells from PBMCs. These receptors all come from a human donor with multiple sclerosis.

The genes are TRBV13 and TRBJ1-1; D perhaps matches TRBD1 (5 bases). Trimming removed 5 bases at V and 1 base at J, with 11 bases between. The CDR3 is 14 residues long. The germline CDR1 and CDR2 sequences are PRHDT and FYEKMQ (reference sequence). The CDR3: CASSRAGGNTEAFF. The DNA for the CDR3 is TGTGCCAGCAGCCGAGCCGGGGGGAACACTGAAGCTTTCTTT.

This clonotype was seen only once. This sequence joins TRBV30 and TRBJ2-3; TRBD2 is a possible D gene (6 bases). CDR3 length: 16 residues. Trimming took 0 bases from V and 3 from J, leaving 16 bases between them. Germline loops: CDR1 GTSNPN, CDR2 SVGIG (reference sequence). CDR3 nucleotide sequence: TGTGCCTGGAGTGTACCGGGGTCGGGGAGGACAGATACGCAGTATTTT. It yields the protein CAWSVPGSGRTDTQYF. Full variable domain (missing parts from reference TRBV30 and TRBJ2-3): SQTIHQWPATLVQPVGSPLSLECTVEGTSNPNLYWYRQAAGRGLQLLFYSVGIGQISSEVPQNLSASRPQDRQFILSSKKLLLSDSGFYLCAWSVPGSGRTDTQYFGPGTRLTVL.

The chain joins TRBV10-3 to TRBJ1-1, with TRBD1 matching 8 bases. Trimming removed 8 bases from V and 3 bases from J; junction bases left unmatched: 2. The germline gives CDR1 ENHRY, CDR2 SYGVKD. The CDR3 has 12 residues. In DNA, the CDR3 is TGTGCCATCGGACAGGGAGACACTGAAGCTTTCTTT. It yields the protein CAIGQGDTEAFF.

The CDR3 region has the DNA TGTGCCAGCAGTCGACAGGGAATGAACACTGAAGCTTTCTTT. Protein: CASSRQGMNTEAFF. The chain combines TRBV6-5 with TRBJ1-1, with 7 nucleotides matching TRBD1. The ends lost 5 bases at V and 0 bases at J; junction bases unmatched: 3. CDR3 length equals 14 residues. Germline V gene data show CDR1 as MNHEY and CDR2 as SVGAGI.

The chain couples TRBV15 to TRBJ2-1; 8 bases align to TRBD2. The V gene end was trimmed by 5 bases and the J gene end by 8 bases; junction bases not matched to a gene: 11. The CDR3 loop spans 15 amino acids. Germline V gene data show CDR1 as LNHNV and CDR2 as YYDKDF (reference sequence). Written as DNA, the CDR3 is TGTGCCACCAGCGCCTCCGGGACTAGTGTCGATGAGCAGTTCTTC. Translating gives CATSASGTSVDEQFF.

The genes are TRBV3-1 and TRBJ1-6, with unresolved D. The V and J ends lost 1 base and 0 bases respectively, with 7 bases between them. The germline CDR1 and CDR2 sequences are LGHDT and YNNKEL (reference sequence). This CDR3 has 16 residues. CDR3 protein: CASSQVHSSYNSPLHF. DNA for the CDR3: TGTGCCAGCAGCCAAGTACACAGCTCCTATAATTCACCCCTCCACTTT. Supplemented by reference TRBV3-1 and TRBJ1-6, the full variable domain reads DTAVSQTPKYLVTQMGNDKSIKCEQNLGHDTMYWYKQDSKKFLKIMFSYNNKELIINETVPNRFSPKSPDKAHLNLHINSLELGDSAVYFCASSQVHSSYNSPLHFGNGTRLTVT.

The chain has TRBV4-2 and TRBJ2-3; no clear D gene. V lost 1 base and J lost 0, with 11 bases in between. Germline CDR1 is LGHNA and CDR2 is YNFKEQ. This CDR3 has 16 amino acids. The chain's CDR3 is CASSQGRHSSTDTQYF. As DNA, the CDR3 is TGTGCCAGCAGCCAAGGCAGGCACTCTAGCACAGATACGCAGTATTTT.

CDR3 in DNA: TGTGCCTGGAGTGTACGACAGGGCCGTGGAAACACCATATATTTT. Amino acids: CAWSVRQGRGNTIYF. The rearrangement links TRBV30 to TRBJ1-3; TRBD1 aligns across 7 bases. The germline V gene has CDR1 GTSNPN and CDR2 SVGIG (reference sequence). V lost 0 bases and J lost 3; bases outside the gene matches: 5. The length of the CDR3 is 15 residues.

V is TRBV5-4 and J is TRBJ1-3; no clear D. The CDR3 spans 14 residues. V lost 0 bases to trimming and J lost 0 bases, with 4 bases between them. CDR1 and CDR2 from the germline V gene are SGHNT and YYREEE (reference sequence). The chain's CDR3 is CASSLGNSGNTIYF. CDR3 DNA: TGTGCCAGCAGCTTGGGTAACTCTGGAAACACCATATATTTT. Full variable domain (rest looked up from reference TRBV5-4 and TRBJ1-3): ETGVTQSPTHLIKTRGQQVTLRCSSQSGHNTVSWYQQALGQGPQFIFQYYREEENGRGNFPPRFSGLQFPNYSSELNVNALELDDSALYLCASSLGNSGNTIYFGEGSWLTVV.

CDR3 protein: CASTRAGGLAYEQYV. The CDR3 bases are TGCGCCAGCACCCGCGCCGGAGGACTAGCCTACGAGCAGTACGTC. The chain uses TRBV23-1 and TRBJ2-7; 7 bases map to TRBD2. TRBV23-1 is labeled an ORF, and its function is uncertain. This CDR3 has 15 amino acids. With 7 bases clipped from V and 2 bases from J, the junction kept 11 bases outside the gene matches.

This chain uses TRBV30 with TRBJ2-5; TRBD1 matches at 9 bases. The CDR3 has 14 amino acids. V lost 1 base and J lost 5; bases outside the gene matches: 5. Germline-derived CDR1 and CDR2 are GTSNPN and SVGIG (reference sequence). CDR3 in amino acids: CAWSDRGRRETQYF. The CDR3 coding sequence is TGTGCCTGGAGTGACAGGGGGCGACGGGAGACCCAGTACTTC.

The chain carries TRBV15 and TRBJ2-7; D uncertain. Germline CDR1 is LNHNV and CDR2 is YYDKDF (reference sequence). With 1 base removed from V and 5 bases from J, the gap between germline ends came to 3 bases. The CDR3 covers 11 residues. The CDR3 coding sequence is TGTGCCACCAGCAGAGGTAACGAGCAGTACTTC. Its translation: CATSRGNEQYF. The whole variable domain, remainder taken from reference TRBV15 and TRBJ2-7, is DAMVIQNPRYQVTQFGKPVTLSCSQTLNHNVMYWYQQKSSQAPKLLFHYYDKDFNNEADTPDNFQSRRPNTSFCFLDIRSPGLGDTAMYLCATSRGNEQYFGPGTRLTVT.

The rearrangement joins TRBV29-1 to TRBJ1-2; 10 bases match TRBD1. CDR1 is SQVTM and CDR2 is ANQGSEA in the germline V gene. The CDR3 runs 13 residues. Trimming removed 6 bases from V and 3 bases from J; junction bases left unmatched: 4. The CDR3 DNA reads as TGCAGCGTCTCCGGGACAGGGGACTATGGCTACACCTTC. Protein: CSVSGTGDYGYTF.

The V and J genes are TRBV27 and TRBJ1-6; tentatively, D is TRBD1 (6 bases). This CDR3 comprises 15 residues. CDR1 is MNHEY, CDR2 SMNVEV, per germline (reference sequence). V lost 3 bases and J lost 8, with 14 bases in between. DNA for the CDR3: TGTGCCAGCAGTTTGACAGGTGTAGGTGATTCACCCCTCCACTTT. It translates to CASSLTGVGDSPLHF.

V is TRBV20-1 and J is TRBJ1-2, with a weak D call TRBD1 (5 bases). CDR1 is DFQATT, CDR2 SNEGSKA, per germline (reference sequence). The CDR3 consists of 15 residues. Between the trimmed V and J ends, which lost 0 bases and 2 bases, there was a span of 13 bases. Here the CDR3 DNA reads TGCAGTGCTAGAGATGCGGCAGGGCAGAACTATGGCTACACCTTC. Its translation is CSARDAAGQNYGYTF.

This chain joins TRBV6-1 and TRBJ2-7, with 8 nucleotides matching TRBD1. The CDR3 is made up of 15 amino acids. Losses at the gene ends were 7 bases for V and 0 bases for J; bases not matched to a gene: 8. Germline V lookup: CDR1 MNHNS, CDR2 SASEGT. CDR3 amino acids: CASKEGQASSYEQYF. The CDR3 DNA is TGTGCCAGCAAAGAGGGACAGGCCAGCTCCTACGAGCAGTACTTC.

CDR3 residues: CSVCLFDGTEAFF. The CDR3 coding sequence is TGCAGCGTTTGCTTGTTCGACGGCACTGAAGCTTTCTTT. The chain links TRBV29-1 to TRBJ1-1; no clear D. V lost 5 bases and J lost 4, with 14 bases in between. This CDR3 contains 13 residues. The germline V gene has CDR1 SQVTM and CDR2 ANQGSEA.

The genes are TRBV6-5 and TRBJ2-2; D unresolved. CDR1 is MNHEY and CDR2 is SVGAGI in the germline V gene. The V end was cut by 5 bases, the J end by 4 bases, with 8 bases between. The CDR3 length is 13 residues. The CDR3 sequence is CASSPLITGELFF. In DNA, the CDR3 is TGTGCCAGCAGTCCTCTGATCACCGGGGAGCTGTTTTTT.

V usage is TRBV28 and J usage is TRBJ2-1, with 15 nucleotides matching TRBD2. Trimming at V came to 5 bases and at J to 5 bases, leaving 1 base not matched to a gene. CDR3 size: 15 residues. CDR1 MDHEN and CDR2 SYDVKM come from the germline V gene. The CDR3, as DNA: TGTGCCAGCAGTGGGACTAGCGGGAGGAACAATGAGCAGTTCTTC. Protein: CASSGTSGRNNEQFF.

V usage is TRBV20-1 and J usage is TRBJ2-1, with 8 bases aligning to TRBD1. CDR3 length: 16 amino acids. After removal of 0 bases from V and 4 bases from J, the junction contained 8 bases not matched to a gene. Germline V gene sequence: CDR1 DFQATT, CDR2 SNEGSKA (reference sequence). CDR3 region: CSAREHRGVRYNEQFF. CDR3 DNA: TGCAGTGCTAGAGAACACAGGGGGGTTAGATACAATGAGCAGTTCTTC.

The CDR3 DNA follows: TGTGCCAGCAGCCAAGATGAGCGGGGGAGTAGTGAGCAGTTCTTC. Translating it yields CASSQDERGSSEQFF. The J gene is TRBJ2-1, the V gene TRBV3-1; TRBD2 matches at 8 bases. Germline assignment: CDR1 LGHDT and CDR2 YNNKEL (reference sequence). The ends lost 0 bases at V and 9 bases at J; junction bases unmatched: 7. The CDR3 runs to 15 residues.

This clonotype came up once. The V call is TRBV6-5, the J call TRBJ2-7, with 7 bases aligning to TRBD1. The V segment lost 8 bases and the J segment 2 bases; nucleotides outside the gene matches: 6. The CDR3 totals 13 residues. CDR1 and CDR2 from the germline V gene are MNHEY and SVGAGI. The CDR3 here is CASGRGQAYEQYF. The CDR3 nucleotides are TGTGCCAGCGGAAGGGGGCAGGCCTACGAGCAGTACTTC.

CDR3 amino acids: CSVPLTGSSDTQYF. In nucleotides, the CDR3 is TGCAGCGTCCCCCTCACAGGGTCGTCGGATACGCAGTATTTT. The chain has TRBV29-1 and TRBJ2-3, with D maybe TRBD1 (6 bases). This CDR3 spans 14 amino acids. V lost 6 bases and J 6 bases, leaving 19 bases between the germline ends. Germline V gives CDR1 SQVTM, CDR2 ANQGSEA.

The V call is TRBV5-1, the J call TRBJ2-5; D not resolved. This CDR3 comprises 14 residues. Germline values: CDR1 SGHRS, CDR2 YFSETQ. V dropped 0 bases and J dropped 4 bases, with 10 bases sitting between them. Here the CDR3 DNA reads TGCGCCAGCAGCTTGGCCGTCAGTAGAGAGACCCAGTACTTC. Protein: CASSLAVSRETQYF.

The gene calls are TRBV5-1 and TRBJ2-5; D is tentatively TRBD1 or TRBD2 (5 bases each). The V end lost 4 bases, the J end lost 1 base, and 14 bases lay between the germline ends. Germline assignment: CDR1 SGHRS and CDR2 YFSETQ. The CDR3 spans 15 residues. The CDR3 is CASSLPSGTQETQYF. The CDR3, as DNA: TGCGCCAGCAGCCTGCCTTCGGGGACCCAAGAGACCCAGTACTTC.

In its sample, this clonotype was seen once. CDR3 sequence: CASSVATGSYGYTF. The DNA of the CDR3 is TGTGCCAGCAGCGTAGCGACAGGGAGCTATGGCTACACCTTC. V and J are TRBV9 and TRBJ1-2, with TRBD1 identical over 7 bases. CDR1 and CDR2 from the germline V gene are SGDLS and YYNGEE. This CDR3 region has 14 residues. V was clipped by 0 bases and J by 4 bases; unmatched bases: 3.

This chain connects TRBV5-6 to TRBJ1-6; D unresolved. The V end was cut by 7 bases, the J end by 4 bases, with 9 bases between. The CDR3 is made up of 13 amino acids. Germline lookup yields CDR1 SGHDT and CDR2 YYEEEE. CDR3 sequence: CASRSGYNSPLHF. The CDR3 DNA sequence: TGTGCCAGCCGCAGTGGATATAATTCACCCCTCCACTTT.

The rearrangement joins TRBV4-1 to TRBJ2-5, with 10 bases lining up with TRBD2. This CDR3 is 17 amino acids long. Trimming cost V 0 bases and J 5 bases; bases outside gene matches: 9. The germline V gene encodes CDR1 MGHRA and CDR2 YSYEKL. The CDR3 nucleotides read TGCGCCAGCAGCCAAGAAGAGAGCGGGGGGGCCCGGGAGACCCAGTACTTC. This sequence encodes CASSQEESGGARETQYF.

The chain employs TRBV12-3 or TRBV12-4 and TRBJ1-1, with no clear D. Deletions cut 3 bases from V and 1 base from J, with 6 bases between. The CDR3 consists of 13 residues. Here the CDR3 DNA reads TGTGCCAGCAGTTTTAAACCGAACACTGAAGCTTTCTTT. It codes for CASSFKPNTEAFF.